This is a list of T cell receptor beta chains from one sample in a study of blood T cells in healthy people across ages. Each CDR3 protein gets one entry after TCRdb re-called the 5' RACE reads with MiXCR. The sample records 1 million or so distinct CDR3 sequences, more than 40% being singletons. The sample comprised blood. These receptors came from a woman aged 55 to 70 in good health. Each CDR3 is given with its conserved first and last residue. Fields, in order: V gene, D gene, J gene, clone size, CDR3 DNA, CDR3 protein. The D gene is left open where the match is weak. Not every row has a clone size; where given, it reads once, few, many or a size class.

>TRBV9|NA|TRBJ2-1|NA
TGTGCCAGCAGCGTAAGTCGAGAACTCGCCTCCTACAATGAGCAGTTCTTC
CASSVSRELASYNEQFF
>TRBV12-3/TRBV12-4|NA|TRBJ2-4|few
TGTGCCAGCAGTCGCCCAGGCCTAGCCAAAAACATTCAGTACTTC
CASSRPGLAKNIQYF
>TRBV20-1|NA|TRBJ2-5|few
TGCAGTAAAGCGGCTACCCAAGAGACCCAGTACTTC
CSKAATQETQYF
>TRBV4-2|NA|TRBJ2-1|few
TGTGCCAGCAGCCAAGTCCCGCACAATGAGCAGTTCTTC
CASSQVPHNEQFF
>TRBV5-1|TRBD2|TRBJ2-3|few
TGCGCCAGCAGCTTGTCGCCGGGACTAGCGGTGGCAGATACGCAGTATTTT
CASSLSPGLAVADTQYF
>TRBV24-1|TRBD1|TRBJ2-5|few
TGTGCCACCAGTGATCCTACGACAGGGATAGGAGAGACCCTGTACTTC
CATSDPTTGIGETLYF
>TRBV13|NA|TRBJ2-5|NA
TGTGCCAGCAGCTTGGGGGAGTCCGGTGGAGAGACCCAGTACTTC
CASSLGESGGETQYF
>TRBV27|NA|TRBJ2-1|NA
TGTGCCAGCTGCAGGGAGCCAGTCTACAATGAGCAGTTCTTC
CASCREPVYNEQFF
>TRBV5-6|NA|TRBJ2-7|many
TGTGCCAGCAGCCCGAGTCCGAGCTCCTACGAGCAGTACTTC
CASSPSPSSYEQYF
>TRBV5-1|NA|TRBJ2-1|NA
TGCGCCAGCAGCTGGAGGGACTCCGCAAGTGAGCAGTTCTTC
CASSWRDSASEQFF
>TRBV5-8|TRBD1|TRBJ1-2|NA
TGTGCCAGCAGCCGACGGGACAGGGAGTACTATGGCTACACCTTC
CASSRRDREYYGYTF
>TRBV20-1|TRBD2|TRBJ2-5|few
TGCAGTGCTCGTGCTGGGGGGGGTCAAGAGACCCAGTACTTC
CSARAGGGQETQYF
>TRBV5-5|NA|TRBJ1-1|NA
TGTGCCAGCAGCTCCGACGGTAGAGGGGAGGCTTTCTTT
CASSSDGRGEAFF
>TRBV4-1|NA|TRBJ1-1|NA
TGCGCCAGCAGCCAAGTCATGAACACTGAAGCTTTCTTT
CASSQVMNTEAFF
>TRBV5-1|NA|TRBJ1-4|few
TGCGCCAGCAGCTTGTATCGTGGGGGGGCCACAACTAATGAAAAACTGTTTTTT
CASSLYRGGATTNEKLFF
>TRBV6-5|NA|TRBJ2-3|NA
TGTGCCAGCAGAGTACGGGGCAGCACAGATACGCAGTATTTT
CASRVRGSTDTQYF
>TRBV5-1|NA|TRBJ2-5|NA
TGCGCCAGCAGCTTAGATGACGCGGAGACCCAGTACTTC
CASSLDDAETQYF
>TRBV24-1|TRBD2|TRBJ2-1|few
TGTGCCACCGAGGATAGCGGGAACAATGAGCAGTTCTTC
CATEDSGNNEQFF
>TRBV4-1|NA|TRBJ2-7|NA
TGCGCCAGCAGTGGTTTTGGGAAGGCCTACGAGCAGTACTTC
CASSGFGKAYEQYF
>TRBV6-2/TRBV6-3|NA|TRBJ1-6|few
TGTGCCAGCAGTTATAGGACAGCTAATTCACCCCTCCACTTT
CASSYRTANSPLHF
>TRBV15|NA|TRBJ2-4|many
TGTGCCACCAGTACTAGAGGGGAACTAGCCAAAAACATTCAGTACTTC
CATSTRGELAKNIQYF
>TRBV7-9|NA|TRBJ1-2|NA
TGTGCCAGCAGCTCCCTCCCAGAGGAGGCTAACTATGGCTACACCTTC
CASSSLPEEANYGYTF
>TRBV20-1|NA|TRBJ1-2|NA
TGCAGTGCTAGGGAAAGTCTGCTTCGTGGAGGCTACACCTTC
CSARESLLRGGYTF
>TRBV5-1|TRBD1|TRBJ1-1|few
TGCGCCAGCCACCCCACTCCGGGACAGGGGGAAGCTTTCTTT
CASHPTPGQGEAFF
>TRBV20-1|NA|TRBJ2-7|few
TGCAGTGCTAGAGATACTTATCCGGAGGCTTCCGAGCAGTACTTC
CSARDTYPEASEQYF
>TRBV20-1|TRBD2|TRBJ2-3|few
TGCAGTGCTAGTCCCCTAGCGGGATACGCTAGCACAGATACGCAGTATTTT
CSASPLAGYASTDTQYF
>TRBV29-1|NA|TRBJ2-1|many
TGCAGCGAGCTCGGGGGCCTCTCGGGAAATGAGCAGTTCTTC
CSELGGLSGNEQFF
>TRBV28|TRBD1|TRBJ2-2|once
TGTGCCAGCAGGACAGGGGGTGGAGACACCGGGGAGCTGTTTTTT
CASRTGGGDTGELFF
>TRBV5-1|NA|TRBJ2-5|few
TGCGCCAGCAGCTTGGCCCAGGAGAGGTCAGAGACCCAGTACTTC
CASSLAQERSETQYF
>TRBV5-1|TRBD2|TRBJ2-5|many
TGCGCCAGCACTAGCGGGAGGGCCGGGGAGACCCAGTACTTC
CASTSGRAGETQYF
>TRBV29-1|TRBD1|TRBJ2-7|few
TGCAGCGTTGCCTGGGACAGGGACTACGAGCAGTACTTC
CSVAWDRDYEQYF
>TRBV7-6|TRBD2|TRBJ2-7|NA
TGTGCCGGCACCCGGACTAGGGGAAGCGAGCAGTACTTC
CAGTRTRGSEQYF
>TRBV29-1|NA|TRBJ2-3|NA
TGCAGCGTGAAGCCTCAGGAGGGGAGCACAGATACGCAGTATTTT
CSVKPQEGSTDTQYF
>TRBV27|TRBD1|TRBJ2-1|NA
TGTGCCAGCACCCGAGGGGGCGCCCCCTACAATGAGCAGTTCTTC
CASTRGGAPYNEQFF
>TRBV25-1|NA|TRBJ2-7|NA
TGTGCCAGCAGTGAATCGCCCCCTGGCTACGAGCAGTACTTC
CASSESPPGYEQYF
>TRBV20-1|NA|TRBJ1-5|NA
TGCAGTGCTAGAGAAGGGCACAGGGAGAGAAATAGCAATCAGCCCCAGCATTTT
CSAREGHRERNSNQPQHF
>TRBV21-1|NA|TRBJ2-7|few
TGTGCCAGCAGCAAGAGACGACTAGCGGGATCCTACGAGCAGTACTTC
CASSKRRLAGSYEQYF
>TRBV7-9|NA|TRBJ2-5|NA
TGTGCCAGCAGCTCCCTCCGGGCGGGACTTCAAGAGACCCAGTACTTC
CASSSLRAGLQETQYF
>TRBV20-1|NA|TRBJ2-6|many
TGCAGTGCAAGGCAGGGCTCTGGGGCCAACGTCCTGACTTTC
CSARQGSGANVLTF
>TRBV24-1|NA|TRBJ2-3|NA
TGTGCCACCAGCCGACTAGATACGCAGTATTTT
CATSRLDTQYF
>TRBV5-1|TRBD1|TRBJ1-2|NA
TGCGCCAGCAGCCGACCGAATGAACAGGGGGAGTCTGGCTACACCTTC
CASSRPNEQGESGYTF
>TRBV5-1|TRBD1|TRBJ1-1|many
TGCGCCAGCAGCTTGCGACAGGGCAACACTGAAGCTTTCTTT
CASSLRQGNTEAFF
>TRBV24-1|TRBD1|TRBJ2-7|NA
TGTGCCTCCCGGACAGGGACTTCCTACGAGCAGTACTTC
CASRTGTSYEQYF
>TRBV24-1|NA|TRBJ1-1|NA
TGTGCCACCAGTGATGGGACGGTAAACACTGAAGCTTTCTTT
CATSDGTVNTEAFF
>TRBV14|NA|TRBJ2-1|NA
TGTGCCAGCAGCCGGAGAGGGCCGGTGTCCTACAATGAGCAGTTCTTC
CASSRRGPVSYNEQFF